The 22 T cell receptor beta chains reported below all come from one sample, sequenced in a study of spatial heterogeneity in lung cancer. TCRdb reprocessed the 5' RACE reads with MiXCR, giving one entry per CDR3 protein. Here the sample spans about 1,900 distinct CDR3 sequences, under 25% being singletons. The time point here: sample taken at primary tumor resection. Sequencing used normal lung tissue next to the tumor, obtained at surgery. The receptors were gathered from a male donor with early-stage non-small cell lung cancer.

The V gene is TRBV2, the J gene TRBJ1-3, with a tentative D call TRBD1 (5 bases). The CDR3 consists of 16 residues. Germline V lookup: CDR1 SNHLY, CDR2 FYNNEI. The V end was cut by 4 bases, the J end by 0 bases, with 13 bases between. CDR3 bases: TGTGCCAGCAGTGGGGGCCTCCTGAGCTCTGGAAACACCATATATTTT. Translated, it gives CASSGGLLSSGNTIYF.

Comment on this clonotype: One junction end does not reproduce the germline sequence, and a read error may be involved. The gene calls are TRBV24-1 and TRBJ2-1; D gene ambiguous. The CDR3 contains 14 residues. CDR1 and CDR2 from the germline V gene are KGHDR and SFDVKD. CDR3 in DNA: TGTGCCACCTGTGATTTGGGTCCCAACGATGAGCAGTTCTTC. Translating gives CATCDLGPNDEQFF.

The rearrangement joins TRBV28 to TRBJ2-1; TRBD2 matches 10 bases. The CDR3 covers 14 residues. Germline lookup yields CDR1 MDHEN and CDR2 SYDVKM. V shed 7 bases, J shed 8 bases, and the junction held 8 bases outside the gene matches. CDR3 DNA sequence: TGTGCCAGCATGGCTAGCGGGAGAAGCGATGAGCAGTTCTTC. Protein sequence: CASMASGRSDEQFF.

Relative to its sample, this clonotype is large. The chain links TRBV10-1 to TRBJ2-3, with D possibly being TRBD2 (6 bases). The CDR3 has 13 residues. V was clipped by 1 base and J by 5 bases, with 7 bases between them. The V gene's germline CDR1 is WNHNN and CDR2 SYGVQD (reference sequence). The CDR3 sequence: CASSEFGGDTQYF. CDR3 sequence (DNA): TGCGCCAGCAGTGAGTTCGGGGGAGATACGCAGTATTTT.

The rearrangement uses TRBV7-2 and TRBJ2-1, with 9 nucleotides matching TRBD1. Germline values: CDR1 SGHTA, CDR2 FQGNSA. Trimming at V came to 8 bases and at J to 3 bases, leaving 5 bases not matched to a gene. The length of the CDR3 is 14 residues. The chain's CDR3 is CASLQGQGYNEQFF. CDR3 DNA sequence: TGTGCCAGCTTACAGGGACAGGGCTACAATGAGCAGTTCTTC.

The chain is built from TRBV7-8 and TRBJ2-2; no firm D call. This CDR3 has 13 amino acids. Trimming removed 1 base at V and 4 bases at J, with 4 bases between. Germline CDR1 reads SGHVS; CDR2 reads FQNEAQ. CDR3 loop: CASSLVPTGELFF. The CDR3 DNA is TGTGCCAGCAGCTTAGTACCCACCGGGGAGCTGTTTTTT.

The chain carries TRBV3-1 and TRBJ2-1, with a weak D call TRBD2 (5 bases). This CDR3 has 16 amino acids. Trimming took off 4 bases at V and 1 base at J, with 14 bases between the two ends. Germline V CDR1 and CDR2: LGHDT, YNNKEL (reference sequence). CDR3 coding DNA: TGTGCCAGCAGCCTGGTCGGGGTCCCTTCCTACAATGAGCAGTTCTTC. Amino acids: CASSLVGVPSYNEQFF.

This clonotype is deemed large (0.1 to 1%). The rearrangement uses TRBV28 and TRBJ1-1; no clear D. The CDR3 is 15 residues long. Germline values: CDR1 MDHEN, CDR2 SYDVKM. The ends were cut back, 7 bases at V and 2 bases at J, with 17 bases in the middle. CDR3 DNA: TGTGCCAGCACCATTGGGAGGTATCTAAACACTGAAGCTTTCTTT. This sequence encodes CASTIGRYLNTEAFF.

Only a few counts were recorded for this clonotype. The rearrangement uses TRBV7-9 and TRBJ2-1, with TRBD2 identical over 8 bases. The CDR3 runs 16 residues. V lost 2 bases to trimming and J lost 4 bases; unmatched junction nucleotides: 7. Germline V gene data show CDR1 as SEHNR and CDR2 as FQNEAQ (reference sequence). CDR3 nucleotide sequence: TGTGCCAGCAGCTTAAATAAGCGGGGGATTTACAATGAGCAGTTCTTC. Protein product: CASSLNKRGIYNEQFF. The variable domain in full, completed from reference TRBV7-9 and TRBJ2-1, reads DTGVSQNPRHKITKRGQNVTFRCDPISEHNRLYWYRQTLGQGPEFLTYFQNEAQLEKSRLLSDRFSAERPKGSFSTLEIQRTEQGDSAMYLCASSLNKRGIYNEQFFGPGTRLTVL.

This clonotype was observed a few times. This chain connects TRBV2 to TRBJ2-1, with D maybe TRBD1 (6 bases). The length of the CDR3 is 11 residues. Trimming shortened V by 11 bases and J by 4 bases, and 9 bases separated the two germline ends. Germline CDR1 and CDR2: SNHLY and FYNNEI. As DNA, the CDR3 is TGTGCCTGTGGACAGTACAATGAGCAGTTCTTC. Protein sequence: CACGQYNEQFF.

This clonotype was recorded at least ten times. CDR3 in amino acids: CASSYSGQDEQYF. CDR3 nucleotide sequence: TGTGCCAGCAGTTACTCGGGACAGGACGAGCAGTACTTC. The chain links TRBV6-5 to TRBJ2-7; 8 bases match TRBD1. The germline CDR1 and CDR2 sequences are MNHEY and SVGAGI. The CDR3 is 13 amino acids. Trimming removed 0 bases from V and 5 bases from J; junction bases left unmatched: 0.

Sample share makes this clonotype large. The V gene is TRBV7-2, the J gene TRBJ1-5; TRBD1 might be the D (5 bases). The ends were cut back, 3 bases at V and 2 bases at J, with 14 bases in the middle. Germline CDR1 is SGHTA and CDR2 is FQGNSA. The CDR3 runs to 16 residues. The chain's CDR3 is CASSFDSRLGNQPQHF. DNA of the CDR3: TGTGCCAGCAGCTTCGACAGTAGGTTAGGCAATCAGCCCCAGCATTTT.

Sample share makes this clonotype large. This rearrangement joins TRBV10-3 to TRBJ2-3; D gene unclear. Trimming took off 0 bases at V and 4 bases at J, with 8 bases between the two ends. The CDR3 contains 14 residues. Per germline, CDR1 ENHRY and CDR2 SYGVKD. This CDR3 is CAISESSDADTQYF. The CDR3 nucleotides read TGTGCCATCAGTGAGTCGTCGGACGCAGATACGCAGTATTTT.

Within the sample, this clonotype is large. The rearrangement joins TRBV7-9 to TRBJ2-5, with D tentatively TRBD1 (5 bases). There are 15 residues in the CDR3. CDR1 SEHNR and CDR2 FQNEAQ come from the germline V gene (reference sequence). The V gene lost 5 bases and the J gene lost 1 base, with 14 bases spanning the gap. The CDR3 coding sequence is TGTGCCAGCAGCAACCTACTACAGGCCCAAGAGACCCAGTACTTC. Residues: CASSNLLQAQETQYF.

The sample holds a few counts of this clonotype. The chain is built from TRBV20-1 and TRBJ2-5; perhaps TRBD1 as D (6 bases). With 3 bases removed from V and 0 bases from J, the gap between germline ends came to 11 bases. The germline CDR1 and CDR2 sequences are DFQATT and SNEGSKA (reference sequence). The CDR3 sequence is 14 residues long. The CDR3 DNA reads TGCAGTGCTAGCGGCCGGGACAACCAAGAGACCCAGTACTTC. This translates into CSASGRDNQETQYF.

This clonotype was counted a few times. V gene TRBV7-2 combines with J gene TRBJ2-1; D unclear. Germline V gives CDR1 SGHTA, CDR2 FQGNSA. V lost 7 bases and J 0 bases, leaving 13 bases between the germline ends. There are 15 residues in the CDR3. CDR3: CASTSPPSSYNEQFF. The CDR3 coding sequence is TGTGCCAGCACCTCGCCCCCGAGCTCCTACAATGAGCAGTTCTTC.

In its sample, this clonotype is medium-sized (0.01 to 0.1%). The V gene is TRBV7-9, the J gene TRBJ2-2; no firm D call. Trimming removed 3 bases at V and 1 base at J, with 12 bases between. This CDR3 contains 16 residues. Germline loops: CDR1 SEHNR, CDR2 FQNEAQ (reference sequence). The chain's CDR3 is CASSFLGRKNTGELFF. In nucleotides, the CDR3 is TGTGCCAGCAGCTTCTTAGGCAGGAAGAACACCGGGGAGCTGTTTTTT.

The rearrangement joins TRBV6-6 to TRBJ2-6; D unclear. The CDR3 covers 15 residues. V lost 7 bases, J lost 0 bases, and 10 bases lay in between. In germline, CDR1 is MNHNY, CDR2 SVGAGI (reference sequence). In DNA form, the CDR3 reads TGTGCCAGCACCCGAACCAGCTCTGGGGCCAACGTCCTGACTTTC. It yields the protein CASTRTSSGANVLTF.

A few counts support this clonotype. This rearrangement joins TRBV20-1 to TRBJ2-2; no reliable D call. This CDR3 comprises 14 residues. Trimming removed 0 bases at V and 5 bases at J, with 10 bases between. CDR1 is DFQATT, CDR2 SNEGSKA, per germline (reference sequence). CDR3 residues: CSAREDAVTGELFF. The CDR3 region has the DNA TGCAGTGCTAGAGAGGACGCGGTTACCGGGGAGCTGTTTTTT.

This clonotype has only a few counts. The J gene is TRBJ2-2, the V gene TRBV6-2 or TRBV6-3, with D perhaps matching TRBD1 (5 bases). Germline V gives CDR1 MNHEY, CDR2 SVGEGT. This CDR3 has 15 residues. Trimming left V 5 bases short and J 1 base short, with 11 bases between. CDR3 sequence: CASSPPDRNTGELFF. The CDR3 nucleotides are TGTGCCAGCAGTCCCCCTGACAGGAACACCGGGGAGCTGTTTTTT.

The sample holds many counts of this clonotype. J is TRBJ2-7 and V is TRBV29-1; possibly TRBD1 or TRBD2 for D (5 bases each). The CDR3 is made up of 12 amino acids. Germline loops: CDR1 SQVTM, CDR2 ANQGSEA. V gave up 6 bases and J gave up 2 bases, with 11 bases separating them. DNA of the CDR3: TGCAGCGTGTCCGGGGCCACCTACGAGCAGTACTTC. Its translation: CSVSGATYEQYF.

This CDR3 reads CASSKAGGSTDEQYF. CDR3 nucleotides: TGTGCCAGCAGCAAAGCCGGGGGAAGTACGGACGAGCAGTACTTC. The chain uses TRBV21-1 and TRBJ2-7; the D call of TRBD1 is as the table states it, not checked on the DNA. TRBV21-1 is a known pseudogene. The CDR3 is 15 amino acids.